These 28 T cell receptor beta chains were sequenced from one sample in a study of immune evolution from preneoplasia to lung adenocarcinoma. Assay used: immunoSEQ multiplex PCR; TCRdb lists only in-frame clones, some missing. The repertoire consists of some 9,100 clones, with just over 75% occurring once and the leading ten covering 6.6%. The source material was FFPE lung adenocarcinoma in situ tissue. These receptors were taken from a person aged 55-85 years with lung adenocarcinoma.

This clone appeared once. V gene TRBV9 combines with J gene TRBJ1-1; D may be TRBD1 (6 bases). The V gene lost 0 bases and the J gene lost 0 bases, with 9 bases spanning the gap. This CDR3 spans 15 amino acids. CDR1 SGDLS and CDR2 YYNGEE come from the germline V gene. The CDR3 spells CASSVAGAVNTEAFF. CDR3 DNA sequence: TGTGCCAGCAGCGTAGCAGGGGCGGTGAACACTGAAGCTTTCTTT.

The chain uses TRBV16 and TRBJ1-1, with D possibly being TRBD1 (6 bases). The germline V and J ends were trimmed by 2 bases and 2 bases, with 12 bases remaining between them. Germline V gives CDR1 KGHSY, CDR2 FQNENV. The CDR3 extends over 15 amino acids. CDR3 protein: CASSQRTVHNTEAFF. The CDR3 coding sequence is TGTGCCAGCAGCCAAAGGACAGTGCACAACACTGAAGCTTTCTTT.

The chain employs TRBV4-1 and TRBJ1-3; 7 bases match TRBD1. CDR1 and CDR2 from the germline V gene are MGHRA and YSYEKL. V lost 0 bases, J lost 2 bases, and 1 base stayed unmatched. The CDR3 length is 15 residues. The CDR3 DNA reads TGCGCCAGCAGCCAAGAAGACAGGGCTGGAAACACCATATATTTT. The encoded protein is CASSQEDRAGNTIYF.

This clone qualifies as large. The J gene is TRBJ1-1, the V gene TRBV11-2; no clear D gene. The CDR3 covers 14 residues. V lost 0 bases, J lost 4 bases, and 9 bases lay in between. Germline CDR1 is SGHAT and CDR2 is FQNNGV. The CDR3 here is CASSLDWSGTEAFF. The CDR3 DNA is TGTGCCAGCAGCTTAGATTGGTCCGGCACTGAAGCTTTCTTT.

The CDR3, as DNA: TGTGCCACCAGCATAGCAGGGAATCAGCCCCAGCATTTT. Amino acid sequence: CATSIAGNQPQHF. The J gene is TRBJ1-5, the V gene TRBV15; weak D call: TRBD1 (5 bases). Trimming took off 4 bases at V and 4 bases at J, with 8 bases between the two ends. The CDR3 consists of 13 residues. The V gene's germline CDR1 is LNHNV and CDR2 YYDKDF (reference sequence). Complete variable domain (other parts from reference TRBV15 and TRBJ1-5): DAMVIQNPRYQVTQFGKPVTLSCSQTLNHNVMYWYQQKSSQAPKLLFHYYDKDFNNEADTPDNFQSRRPNTSFCFLDIRSPGLGDTAMYLCATSIAGNQPQHFGDGTRLSIL.

CDR3 DNA sequence: TGTGCCACCAGCAGAGCAGGGGGGACTGAAGCTTTCTTT. It specifies CATSRAGGTEAFF. The rearrangement uses TRBV15 and TRBJ1-1; 7 positions match TRBD1. CDR3 size: 13 residues. The germline V gene has CDR1 LNHNV and CDR2 YYDKDF (reference sequence). V shed 1 base, J shed 5 bases, and the junction held 1 base outside the gene matches.

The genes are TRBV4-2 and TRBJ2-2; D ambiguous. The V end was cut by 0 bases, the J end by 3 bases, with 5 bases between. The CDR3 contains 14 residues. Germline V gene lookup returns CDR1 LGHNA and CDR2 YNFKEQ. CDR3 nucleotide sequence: TGTGCCAGCAGCCAAGACAGAGACACCGGGGAGCTGTTTTTT. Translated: CASSQDRDTGELFF.

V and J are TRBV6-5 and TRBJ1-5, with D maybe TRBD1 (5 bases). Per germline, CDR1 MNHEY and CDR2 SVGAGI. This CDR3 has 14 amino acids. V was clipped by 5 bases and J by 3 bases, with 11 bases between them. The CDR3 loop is CASSDRRLNQPQHF. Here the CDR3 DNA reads TGTGCCAGCAGTGACAGAAGGCTCAATCAGCCCCAGCATTTT.

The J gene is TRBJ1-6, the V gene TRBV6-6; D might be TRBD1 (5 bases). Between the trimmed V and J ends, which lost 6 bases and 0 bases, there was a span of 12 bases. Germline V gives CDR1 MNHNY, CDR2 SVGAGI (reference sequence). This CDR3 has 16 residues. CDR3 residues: CASRKSGTSYNSPLHF. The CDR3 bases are TGTGCCAGCAGGAAGTCGGGGACCTCCTATAATTCACCCCTCCACTTT.

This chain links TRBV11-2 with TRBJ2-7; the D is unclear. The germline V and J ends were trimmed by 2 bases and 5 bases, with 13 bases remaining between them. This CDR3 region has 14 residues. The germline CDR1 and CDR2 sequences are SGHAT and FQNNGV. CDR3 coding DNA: TGTGCCAGCAGCTTACTCGTGACTGCCCACGAGCAGTACTTC. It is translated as CASSLLVTAHEQYF.

Here the CDR3 DNA reads TGTGCCAGCAGTTACCGGGGACGTTCCGAAAAACTGTTTTTT. Protein product: CASSYRGRSEKLFF. The gene calls are TRBV6-5 and TRBJ1-4, with a tentative D call TRBD1 (5 bases). The CDR3 is 14 residues long. Germline-derived CDR1 and CDR2 are MNHEY and SVGAGI. Trimming cost V 2 bases and J 8 bases, with 12 bases left between them.

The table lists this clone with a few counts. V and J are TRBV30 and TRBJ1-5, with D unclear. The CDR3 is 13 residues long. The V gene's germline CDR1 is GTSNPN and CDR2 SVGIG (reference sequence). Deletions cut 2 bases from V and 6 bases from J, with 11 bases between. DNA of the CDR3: TGTGCCTGGAGTCGGGTCCTTGGTCAGCCCCAGCATTTT. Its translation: CAWSRVLGQPQHF.

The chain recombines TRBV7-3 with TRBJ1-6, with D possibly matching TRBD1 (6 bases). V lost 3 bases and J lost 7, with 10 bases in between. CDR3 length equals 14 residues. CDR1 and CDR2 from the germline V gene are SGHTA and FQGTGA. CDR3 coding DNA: TGTGCCAGCAGCTTGGACAGCCCCAATTCACCCCTCCACTTT. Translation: CASSLDSPNSPLHF.

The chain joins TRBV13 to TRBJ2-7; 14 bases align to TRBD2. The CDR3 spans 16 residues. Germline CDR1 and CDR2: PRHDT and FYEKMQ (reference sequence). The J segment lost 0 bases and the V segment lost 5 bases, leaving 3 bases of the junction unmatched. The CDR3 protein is CASSRLAGGNSYEQYF. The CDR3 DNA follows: TGTGCCAGCAGCCGACTAGCGGGGGGGAACTCCTACGAGCAGTACTTC.

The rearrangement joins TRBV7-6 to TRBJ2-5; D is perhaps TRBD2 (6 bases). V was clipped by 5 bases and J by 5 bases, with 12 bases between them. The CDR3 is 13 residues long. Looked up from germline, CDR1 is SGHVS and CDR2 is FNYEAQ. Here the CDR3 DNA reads TGTGCCAGCAGCCCGGGGGTACGGGAGACCCAGTACTTC. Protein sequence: CASSPGVRETQYF.

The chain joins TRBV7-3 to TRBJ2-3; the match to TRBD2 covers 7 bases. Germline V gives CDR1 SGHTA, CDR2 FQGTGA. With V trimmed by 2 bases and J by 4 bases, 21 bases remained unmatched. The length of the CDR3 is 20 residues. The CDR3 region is CASSLLARDFTSEGSDTQYF. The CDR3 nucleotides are TGTGCCAGCAGCTTACTAGCCCGCGACTTTACTAGCGAGGGGTCAGATACGCAGTATTTT.

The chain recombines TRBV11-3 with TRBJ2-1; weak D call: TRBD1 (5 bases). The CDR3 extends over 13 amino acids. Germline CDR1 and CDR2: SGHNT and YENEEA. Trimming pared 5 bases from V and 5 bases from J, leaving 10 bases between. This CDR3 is CASSATDDNEQFF. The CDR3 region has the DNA TGTGCCAGCAGCGCGACAGACGACAATGAGCAGTTCTTC.

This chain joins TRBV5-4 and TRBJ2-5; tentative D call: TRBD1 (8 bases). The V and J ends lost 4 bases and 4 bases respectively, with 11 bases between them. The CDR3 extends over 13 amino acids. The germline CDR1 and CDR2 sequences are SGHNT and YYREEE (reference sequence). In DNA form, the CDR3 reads TGTGCCAGCAGCAGCGGGACAGGAGAGACCCAGTACTTC. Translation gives CASSSGTGETQYF.

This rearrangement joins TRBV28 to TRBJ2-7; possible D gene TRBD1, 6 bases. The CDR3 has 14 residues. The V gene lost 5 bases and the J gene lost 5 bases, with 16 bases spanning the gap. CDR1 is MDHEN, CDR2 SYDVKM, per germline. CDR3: CASSNQGLAHEQYF. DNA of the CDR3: TGTGCCAGCAGTAACCAGGGGCTGGCCCACGAGCAGTACTTC.

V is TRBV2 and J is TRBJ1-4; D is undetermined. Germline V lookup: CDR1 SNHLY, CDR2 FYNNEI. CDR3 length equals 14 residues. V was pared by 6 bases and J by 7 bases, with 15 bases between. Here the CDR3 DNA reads TGTGCCAGCAGGGAGACCCTGGGCGGTGAAAAACTGTTTTTT. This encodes CASRETLGGEKLFF.

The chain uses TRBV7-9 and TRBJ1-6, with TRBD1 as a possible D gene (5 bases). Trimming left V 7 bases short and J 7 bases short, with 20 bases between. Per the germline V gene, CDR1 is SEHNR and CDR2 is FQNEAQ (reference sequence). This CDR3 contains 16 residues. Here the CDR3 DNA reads TGTGCCAGCAACACCCAGGCGGGGCTTGGCAATTCACCCCTCCACTTT. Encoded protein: CASNTQAGLGNSPLHF.

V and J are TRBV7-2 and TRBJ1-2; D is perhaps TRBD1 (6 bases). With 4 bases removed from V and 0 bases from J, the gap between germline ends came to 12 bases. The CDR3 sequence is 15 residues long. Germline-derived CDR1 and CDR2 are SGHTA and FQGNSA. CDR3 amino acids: CASSSSGTTNYGYTF. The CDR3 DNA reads TGTGCCAGCAGCTCATCCGGGACAACTAACTATGGCTACACCTTC.

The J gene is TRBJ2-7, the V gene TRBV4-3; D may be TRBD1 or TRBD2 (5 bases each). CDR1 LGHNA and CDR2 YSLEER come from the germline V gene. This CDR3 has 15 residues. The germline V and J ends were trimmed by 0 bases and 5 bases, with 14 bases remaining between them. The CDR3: CASSQDRRDLHEQYF. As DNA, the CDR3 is TGCGCCAGCAGCCAAGATCGCCGGGACCTCCACGAGCAGTACTTC.

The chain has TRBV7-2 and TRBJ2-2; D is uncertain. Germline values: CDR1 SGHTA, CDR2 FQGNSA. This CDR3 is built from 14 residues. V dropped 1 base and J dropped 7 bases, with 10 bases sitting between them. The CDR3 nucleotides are TGTGCCAGCAGCTTAGGGTCCCACGGCGGGGAGCTGTTTTTT. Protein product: CASSLGSHGGELFF.

CDR3 amino acids: CASSVDQRASGNTIYF. CDR3 coding DNA: TGTGCCAGCAGCGTAGATCAGCGGGCCTCTGGAAACACCATATATTTT. The chain employs TRBV9 and TRBJ1-3; no reliable D call. Germline V gene sequence: CDR1 SGDLS, CDR2 YYNGEE. V was trimmed by 0 bases and J by 0 bases, leaving 10 bases between them. CDR3 size: 16 residues.

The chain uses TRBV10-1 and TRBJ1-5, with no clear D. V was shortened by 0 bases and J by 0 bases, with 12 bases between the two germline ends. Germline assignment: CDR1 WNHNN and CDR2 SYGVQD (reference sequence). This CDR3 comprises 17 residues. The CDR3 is CASSESIRLYSNQPQHF. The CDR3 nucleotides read TGCGCCAGCAGTGAGTCGATTAGACTTTATAGCAATCAGCCCCAGCATTTT.

Here the CDR3 DNA reads TGTGCCAGCAGTTTTGGGACAGGGACTGGAAACACCATATATTTT. It encodes CASSFGTGTGNTIYF. The genes are TRBV27 and TRBJ1-3; 9 positions agree with TRBD1. The V and J ends lost 3 bases and 2 bases, in that order; junction bases with no gene match: 2. CDR3 length equals 15 residues. CDR1 and CDR2 (germline): MNHEY, SMNVEV (reference sequence).

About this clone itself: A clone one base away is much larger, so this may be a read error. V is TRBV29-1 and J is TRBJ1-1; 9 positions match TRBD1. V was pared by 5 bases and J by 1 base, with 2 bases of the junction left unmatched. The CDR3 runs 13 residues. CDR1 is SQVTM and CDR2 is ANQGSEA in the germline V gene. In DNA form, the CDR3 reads TGCAGCGTTAAGGGACAGGGGAACACTGAAGCTTTCTTT. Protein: CSVKGQGNTEAFF.